The present T cell receptor beta chain was sequenced within a study of blood T cell repertoires in COVID-19. Study details: Italy, Spain and the United States were the sources of the convalescent and acute COVID-19 samples. Sources were T cells, B-cell-depleted T cells, or PBMCs; the material itself was cDNA or gDNA.

In the source study's methods: Reference gene primer amplification yielded estimated nucleated cell counts. Generated by immunoSEQ multiplex PCR, the TCRdb table keeps only in-frame clones and is missing some. V and J calls and clone size are those listed in that table; D and trimming were worked out from the DNA. Among approximately 140,000 clones listed, 88% were seen once. The CDR3 is 13 residues long. Germline V gives CDR1 ENHRY, CDR2 SYGVKD. Trimming removed 0 bases from V and 8 bases from J, with 5 bases in between. The specimen sequenced was peripheral blood. The chain recombines TRBV10-3 with TRBJ1-6; no clear D. The TCR comes from a human donor in a cohort sampled during active COVID-19. The CDR3 region has the DNA TGTGCCATCAGTGAGTCGGAGGATTCACCCCTCCACTTT. Amino acid sequence: CAISESEDSPLHF.